One and the same sample provided the 23 T cell receptor beta chains below, sequenced in a study of cytomegalovirus exposure and HLA in healthy donors (TCRdb year 2017). Library preparation was by the immunoSEQ multiplex PCR assay. For the multiplex PCR, a mixture combining 60 forward primers for TCR Vbeta segments and 13 reverse primers for TCR Jbeta segments was used. The table was pulled from immuneACCESS by TCRdb, which kept in-frame rearrangements only. Such tables lose some clones; where checked, under half of the loss comes from unresolved V genes, and the rest has no known cause. The sample includes hundreds of thousands of clones, with 60% to 85% observed a single time. 15% to 17% of the sample is held by the ten biggest clonotypes. The specimen sequenced was PBMCs. All receptors derive from a man between 40 and 49 years old in good health and CMV-seronegative.

J is TRBJ2-3 and V is TRBV5-4; 10 bases are shared with TRBD2. The CDR3 loop spans 16 amino acids. The germline gives CDR1 SGHNT, CDR2 YYREEE (reference sequence). Losses at the gene ends were 4 bases for V and 3 bases for J; bases not matched to a gene: 8. The CDR3 coding sequence is TGTGCCAGCAGCCCGCGTAGCGGGAGGCGAACAGATACGCAGTATTTT. Translated: CASSPRSGRRTDTQYF.

The gene calls are TRBV5-1 and TRBJ2-2, with 8 bases that match TRBD2. Germline V gene data show CDR1 as SGHRS and CDR2 as YFSETQ. The V and J ends lost 1 base and 3 bases, in that order; junction bases with no gene match: 5. The CDR3 covers 16 residues. Here the CDR3 DNA reads TGCGCCAGCAGCTTGTCATCGGGAGGGGACACCGGGGAGCTGTTTTTT. It codes for CASSLSSGGDTGELFF.

The chain is built from TRBV6-1 and TRBJ2-5; 7 bases are a match to TRBD1. The CDR3 is 14 residues long. Germline CDR1 MNHNS, CDR2 SASEGT. V shed 4 bases and J 1 base; nucleotides not matched to a gene: 3. CDR3 coding DNA: TGTGCCAGCAGTGCACAGGGGCTCCAAGAGACCCAGTACTTC. The encoded protein is CASSAQGLQETQYF.

About this clone itself: This sample includes further DNA sequences coding for the same CDR3. This chain joins TRBV7-2 and TRBJ2-2; D might be TRBD2 (6 bases). Germline loops: CDR1 SGHTA, CDR2 FQGNSA. This CDR3 has 13 amino acids. Trimming took off 5 bases at V and 5 bases at J, with 9 bases between the two ends. CDR3 region: CASSPGTTGELFF. The CDR3 coding sequence is TGTGCCAGCAGCCCGGGGACTACCGGGGAGCTGTTTTTT.

In its sample, this clone was seen a few times. This chain joins TRBV27 and TRBJ2-7, with D perhaps TRBD1 (6 bases). Per germline, CDR1 MNHEY and CDR2 SMNVEV (reference sequence). There are 13 residues in the CDR3. Trimming took off 8 bases at V and 7 bases at J, with 18 bases between the two ends. The CDR3 reads CASRRDTPREQYF. In DNA, the CDR3 is TGTGCCAGCCGCCGGGACACCCCACGAGAGCAGTACTTC.

The gene calls are TRBV23-1 and TRBJ2-1; 10 bases fit TRBD2. TRBV23-1 is labeled an ORF, and its function is uncertain. This CDR3 has 15 amino acids. Unmatched junction bases numbered 14, after V lost 8 bases and J lost 10 bases. In DNA, the CDR3 is TGCGCCAGCTCCATCGGGGCTAGCGGGAGCCGGGAGCAGTTCTTC. Translated, it gives CASSIGASGSREQFF.

This chain joins TRBV6-5 and TRBJ1-2, with a weak D call TRBD1 (5 bases). V shed 6 bases and J shed 1 base, with 9 bases lying between them. CDR1 is MNHEY, CDR2 SVGAGI, per germline. This CDR3 contains 13 residues. The CDR3 bases are TGTGCCAGCAGCCAGGGTAGTAACTATGGCTACACCTTC. Translation gives CASSQGSNYGYTF.

This sequence joins TRBV7-2 and TRBJ2-3; 9 nucleotides line up with TRBD2. This CDR3 spans 15 amino acids. V lost 0 bases, J lost 7 bases, and 5 bases stayed unmatched. Germline V CDR1 and CDR2: SGHTA, FQGNSA. The CDR3 DNA reads TGTGCCAGCAGCTTAGCGGCTAGCGGGATGAATACGCAGTATTTT. Translation gives CASSLAASGMNTQYF.

This sequence joins TRBV5-4 and TRBJ1-2; TRBD1 aligns across 9 bases. CDR3 length equals 16 residues. Germline V gene sequence: CDR1 SGHNT, CDR2 YYREEE (reference sequence). V dropped 3 bases and J dropped 4; count of bases not matched to a gene: 10. CDR3 bases: TGTGCCAGCAGCTCACAGACAGGGGGAGGCAGCTATGGCTACACCTTC. It codes for CASSSQTGGGSYGYTF.

This chain joins TRBV7-2 and TRBJ1-5; TRBD1 matches at 9 bases. Trimming cost V 5 bases and J 3 bases; bases outside gene matches: 5. The germline V gene encodes CDR1 SGHTA and CDR2 FQGNSA. The CDR3 runs to 15 residues. CDR3 DNA: TGTGCCAGCAGCACAGGGACAGGGCCCAATCAGCCCCAGCATTTT. Protein: CASSTGTGPNQPQHF. Together with reference TRBV7-2 and TRBJ1-5, the CDR3 gives the full variable domain: GAGVSQSPSNKVTEKGKDVELRCDPISGHTALYWYRQSLGQGLEFLIYFQGNSAPDKSGLPSDRFSAERTGGSVSTLTIQRTQQEDSAVYLCASSTGTGPNQPQHFGDGTRLSIL.

V is TRBV4-2 and J is TRBJ2-3, with D possibly being TRBD2 (6 bases). The V gene's germline CDR1 is LGHNA and CDR2 YNFKEQ. The CDR3 loop spans 15 amino acids. V gave up 0 bases and J gave up 1 base, with 8 bases separating them. The CDR3 here is CASSQDRGGTDTQYF. DNA of the CDR3: TGTGCCAGCAGCCAAGATCGCGGGGGCACAGATACGCAGTATTTT.

The rearrangement joins TRBV2 to TRBJ1-4; tentative D call: TRBD1 (6 bases). V was trimmed by 0 bases and J by 7 bases, leaving 15 bases between them. Germline CDR1 and CDR2: SNHLY and FYNNEI. The CDR3 consists of 16 residues. CDR3 in DNA: TGTGCCAGCAGTGAAGCTCTAGGACAGCGCTTTGAAAAACTGTTTTTT. Its translation is CASSEALGQRFEKLFF.

V usage is TRBV15 and J usage is TRBJ2-7, with 14 bases aligning to TRBD2. V gave up 1 base and J gave up 5 bases; unmatched junction bases: 4. Germline loops: CDR1 LNHNV, CDR2 YYDKDF (reference sequence). CDR3 length: 16 residues. In nucleotides, the CDR3 is TGTGCCACCAGCAGAGTGCGGACTAGCGGGAGGCACGAGCAGTACTTC. It specifies CATSRVRTSGRHEQYF.

In regard to this clone: The sample holds other DNA sequences that translate to the same CDR3. The chain has TRBV6-6 and TRBJ1-5; D perhaps matches TRBD1 (5 bases). The CDR3 is 14 amino acids. Trimming cost V 6 bases and J 4 bases, with 13 bases left between them. Germline V gene lookup returns CDR1 MNHNY and CDR2 SVGAGI (reference sequence). In nucleotides, the CDR3 is TGTGCCAGCAGCCAAACGGGGGGTAATCAGCCCCAGCATTTT. Translated, it gives CASSQTGGNQPQHF.

The genes are TRBV13 and TRBJ2-7, with 11 bases aligning to TRBD2. From germline, CDR1 is PRHDT and CDR2 FYEKMQ (reference sequence). The trim removed 3 bases at V and 2 bases at J, leaving 6 bases unmatched. This CDR3 has 16 residues. CDR3 protein: CASSFPRSGGAYEQYF. In nucleotides, the CDR3 is TGTGCCAGCAGCTTCCCCCGTAGCGGGGGGGCCTACGAGCAGTACTTC.

Details on this clone: This specimen includes other DNA sequences encoding the same CDR3. The V gene is TRBV4-1, the J gene TRBJ1-6; 7 bases map to TRBD1. The CDR3 runs 15 residues. V lost 4 bases, J lost 7 bases, and 7 bases stayed unmatched. The germline gives CDR1 MGHRA, CDR2 YSYEKL. The CDR3 reads CASSPLTGFNSPLHF. The CDR3 DNA reads TGCGCCAGCAGCCCGTTGACAGGGTTCAATTCACCCCTCCACTTT.

This clone has just a few counts. J is TRBJ1-1 and V is TRBV7-2; D may be TRBD1 (5 bases). V lost 2 bases and J lost 10, with 11 bases in between. This CDR3 is built from 12 residues. Germline CDR1 is SGHTA and CDR2 is FQGNSA. DNA of the CDR3: TGTGCCAGCAGCTTATTGAGGGGAGGAGCTTTCTTT. Translated, it gives CASSLLRGGAFF.

The J gene is TRBJ2-1, the V gene TRBV9, with 14 nucleotides matching TRBD2. V trimming: 3 bases; J trimming: 2 bases; junction bases outside the gene matches: 7. CDR3 length: 18 residues. The V gene's germline CDR1 is SGDLS and CDR2 YYNGEE. The DNA of the CDR3 is TGTGCCAGCAGCGGATTCAGGACTAGCGGGGGGCCCTACAATGAGCAGTTCTTC. It is translated as CASSGFRTSGGPYNEQFF.

V and J are TRBV7-9 and TRBJ1-4, with 12 bases lining up with TRBD1. CDR3 length: 16 amino acids. V lost 6 bases, J lost 8 bases, and 10 bases stayed unmatched. The germline gives CDR1 SEHNR, CDR2 FQNEAQ (reference sequence). The CDR3 DNA sequence: TGTGCCAGCAGTCGGGGACAGGGGGCGACTGGGGAAAAACTGTTTTTT. It yields the protein CASSRGQGATGEKLFF.

This clone was picked up one time. The chain employs TRBV6-5 and TRBJ2-7; 8 bases fit TRBD1. Unmatched junction bases numbered 7, after V lost 5 bases and J lost 4 bases. The CDR3 runs 14 residues. Germline assignment: CDR1 MNHEY and CDR2 SVGAGI. CDR3 coding DNA: TGTGCCAGCAGTGCCGGACAGGGAGTTTACGAGCAGTACTTC. Protein sequence: CASSAGQGVYEQYF.

The V gene is TRBV19, the J gene TRBJ1-1, with 9 bases matching TRBD1. This CDR3 contains 17 residues. Germline V CDR1 and CDR2: LNHDA, SQIVND (reference sequence). Trimming took 7 bases from V and 0 from J; bases not matched to a gene: 12. DNA for the CDR3: TGTGCCAGTATGCAAGACAGGGGGGGATACATGAACACTGAAGCTTTCTTT. Amino acid sequence: CASMQDRGGYMNTEAFF.

The chain couples TRBV6-1 to TRBJ1-5, with TRBD1 matching 7 bases. CDR1 and CDR2 from the germline V gene are MNHNS and SASEGT. The CDR3 is 14 residues long. The V gene end was trimmed by 6 bases and the J gene end by 2 bases; junction bases not matched to a gene: 4. The CDR3 loop reads CASSTGVGNQPQHF. The CDR3 nucleotides are TGTGCCAGCAGCACAGGGGTTGGCAATCAGCCCCAGCATTTT.

The chain employs TRBV7-2 and TRBJ1-2, with a weak D call TRBD1 (6 bases). V was cut by 3 bases and J by 6 bases, with 20 bases left in between. Germline CDR1 reads SGHTA; CDR2 reads FQGNSA. The CDR3 runs to 16 residues. The CDR3 DNA sequence: TGTGCCAGCAGCTTCAACAACGCGTTAGGGGGTCATGGCTACACCTTC. It translates to CASSFNNALGGHGYTF.